A selection of T cell receptor beta chains follows, all from one sample in a study of CD8 T cells in Susac syndrome. Each CDR3 protein is one row after TCRdb ran MiXCR on the immunoSEQ multiplex PCR reads. The data contain about 49,000 distinct CDR3 sequences, over 85% of them seen just once; the ten biggest clones take up less than 0.65%. What was sequenced was CD8+ T cells from PBMCs. The receptors originated from a human donor in good health. Each CDR3 is given with its conserved first and last residue. Fields, in order: D gene, V gene, CDR3 protein. The D gene is left open where the match is weak.

>-|TRBV19
CASSIEGEDEQYF
>-|TRBV15
CATSREGGNSPLHF
>-|TRBV4-1
CASTNGVDTQYF
>-|TRBV2
CASSDDRGRTYEQYF
>-|TRBV6-1
CASSELAGQETQYF
>TRBD1|TRBV29-1
CSVGPPRDREVGYTF
>-|TRBV20-1
CSALRTDTQYF
>-|TRBV12-3/TRBV12-4
CASSLGQGPGETQYF
>-|TRBV21-1
CASSTLPGQTDTQYF
>-|TRBV4-1
CASSQAGTAQQYF
>TRBD1|TRBV28
CATLPTHTRQGWDEKLFF
>-|TRBV5-4
CASSWKTGDETQYF
>TRBD1|TRBV7-9
CASSSGQGDRKLFF
>TRBD2|TRBV5-4
CASSPPGRGVHEQYF
>TRBD2|TRBV20-1
CSAAGLAENEQFF